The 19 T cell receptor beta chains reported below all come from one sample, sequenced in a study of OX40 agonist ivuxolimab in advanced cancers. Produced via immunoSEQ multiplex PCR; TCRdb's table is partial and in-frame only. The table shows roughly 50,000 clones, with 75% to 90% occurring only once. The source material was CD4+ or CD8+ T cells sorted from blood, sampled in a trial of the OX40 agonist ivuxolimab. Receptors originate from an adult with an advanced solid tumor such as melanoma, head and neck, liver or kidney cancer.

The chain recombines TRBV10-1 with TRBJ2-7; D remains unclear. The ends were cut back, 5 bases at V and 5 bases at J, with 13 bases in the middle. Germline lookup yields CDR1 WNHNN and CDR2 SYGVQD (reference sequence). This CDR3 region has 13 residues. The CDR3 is CASSPGPWNEQYF. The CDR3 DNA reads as TGCGCCAGCAGTCCGGGCCCCTGGAACGAGCAGTACTTC.

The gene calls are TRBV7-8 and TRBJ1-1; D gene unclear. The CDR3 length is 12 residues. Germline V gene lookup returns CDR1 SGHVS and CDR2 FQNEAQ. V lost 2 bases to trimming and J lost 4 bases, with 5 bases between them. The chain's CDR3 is CASSLSSTEAFF. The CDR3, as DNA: TGTGCCAGCAGCTTATCGTCCACTGAAGCTTTCTTT.

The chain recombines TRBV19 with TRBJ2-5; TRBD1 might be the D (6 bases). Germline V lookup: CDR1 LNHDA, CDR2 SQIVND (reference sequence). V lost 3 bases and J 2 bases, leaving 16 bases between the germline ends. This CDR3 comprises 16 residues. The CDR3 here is CASSIMDPGAQETQYF. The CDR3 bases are TGTGCCAGTAGTATTATGGATCCAGGGGCACAAGAGACCCAGTACTTC.

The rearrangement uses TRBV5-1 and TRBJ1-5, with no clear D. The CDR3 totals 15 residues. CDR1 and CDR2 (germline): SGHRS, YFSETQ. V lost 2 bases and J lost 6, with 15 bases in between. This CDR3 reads CASSFEGGYSQPQHF. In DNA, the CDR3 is TGCGCCAGCAGCTTTGAAGGAGGGTATAGTCAGCCCCAGCATTTT.

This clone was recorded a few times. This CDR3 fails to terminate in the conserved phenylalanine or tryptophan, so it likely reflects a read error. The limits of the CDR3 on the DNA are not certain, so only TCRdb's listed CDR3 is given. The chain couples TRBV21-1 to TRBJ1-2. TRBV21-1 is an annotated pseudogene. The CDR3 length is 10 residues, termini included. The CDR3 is CASSKGGLAV.

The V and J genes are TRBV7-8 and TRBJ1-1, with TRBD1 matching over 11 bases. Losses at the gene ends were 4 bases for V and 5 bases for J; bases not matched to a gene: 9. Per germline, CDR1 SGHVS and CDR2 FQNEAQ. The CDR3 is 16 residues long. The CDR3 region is CASSSGQGAFGTEAFF. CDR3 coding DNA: TGTGCCAGCAGCTCCGGACAGGGGGCATTTGGGACTGAAGCTTTCTTT. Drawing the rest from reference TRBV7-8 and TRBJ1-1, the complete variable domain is GAGVSQSPRYKVAKRGQDVALRCDPISGHVSLFWYQQALGQGPEFLTYFQNEAQLDKSGLPSDRFFAERPEGSVSTLKIQRTQQEDSAVYLCASSSGQGAFGTEAFFGQGTRLTVV.

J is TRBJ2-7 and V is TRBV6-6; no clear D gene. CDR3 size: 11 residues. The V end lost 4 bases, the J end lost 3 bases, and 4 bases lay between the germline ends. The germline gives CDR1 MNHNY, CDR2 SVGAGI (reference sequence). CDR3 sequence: CASSSLYEQYF. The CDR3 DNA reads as TGTGCCAGCAGTTCCCTCTACGAGCAGTACTTC.

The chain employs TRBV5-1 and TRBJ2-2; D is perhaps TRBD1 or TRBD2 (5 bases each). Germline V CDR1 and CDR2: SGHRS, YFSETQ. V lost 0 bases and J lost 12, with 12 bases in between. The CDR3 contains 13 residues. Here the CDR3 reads CASSLGDLGKLFF. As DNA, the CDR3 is TGCGCCAGCAGCTTGGGGGACCTCGGAAAGCTGTTTTTT.

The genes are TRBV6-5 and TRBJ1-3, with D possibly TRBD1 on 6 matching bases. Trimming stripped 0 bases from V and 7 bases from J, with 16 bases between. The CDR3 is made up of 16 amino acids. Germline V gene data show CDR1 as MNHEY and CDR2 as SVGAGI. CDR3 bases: TGTGCCAGCAGTTACTCAGTACAGGGACGGGGGAACACCATATATTTT. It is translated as CASSYSVQGRGNTIYF.

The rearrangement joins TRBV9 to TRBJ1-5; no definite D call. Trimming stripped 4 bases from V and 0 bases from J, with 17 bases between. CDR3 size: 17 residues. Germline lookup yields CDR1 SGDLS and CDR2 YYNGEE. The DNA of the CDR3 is TGTGCCAGCAGCACTAGCCCCGGAATCTATAGCAATCAGCCCCAGCATTTT. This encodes CASSTSPGIYSNQPQHF.

The CDR3 protein is CASSDSIMGRGSYNEQFF. The CDR3 bases are TGTGCCAGCAGTGACTCGATCATGGGCAGGGGCTCCTACAATGAGCAGTTCTTC. The chain is built from TRBV6-4 and TRBJ2-1; the D gene is possibly TRBD1 (6 bases). This CDR3 contains 18 residues. CDR1 MRHNA and CDR2 SNTAGT come from the germline V gene. Trimming cost V 0 bases and J 0 bases, with 15 bases left between them.

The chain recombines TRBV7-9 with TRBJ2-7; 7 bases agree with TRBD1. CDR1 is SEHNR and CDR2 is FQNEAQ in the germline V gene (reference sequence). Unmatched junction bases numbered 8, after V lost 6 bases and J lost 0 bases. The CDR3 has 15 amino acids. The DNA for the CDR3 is TGTGCCAGCAGACAGCAAGGGGGCCTCTCCTACGAGCAGTACTTC. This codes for CASRQQGGLSYEQYF.

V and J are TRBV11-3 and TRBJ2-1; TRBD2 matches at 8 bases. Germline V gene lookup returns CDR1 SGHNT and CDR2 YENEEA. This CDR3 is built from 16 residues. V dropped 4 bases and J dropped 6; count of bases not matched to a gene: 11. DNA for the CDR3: TGTGCCAGCAGCTCGCCCAGCGGGAGAGTAGTCAATGAGCAGTTCTTC. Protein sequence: CASSSPSGRVVNEQFF.

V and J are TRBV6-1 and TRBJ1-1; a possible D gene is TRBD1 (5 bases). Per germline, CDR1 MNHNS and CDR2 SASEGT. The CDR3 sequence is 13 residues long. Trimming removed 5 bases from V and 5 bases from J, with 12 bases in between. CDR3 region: CASSLRGGTEAFF. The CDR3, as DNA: TGTGCCAGCAGTCTAAGGGGTGGGACTGAAGCTTTCTTT.

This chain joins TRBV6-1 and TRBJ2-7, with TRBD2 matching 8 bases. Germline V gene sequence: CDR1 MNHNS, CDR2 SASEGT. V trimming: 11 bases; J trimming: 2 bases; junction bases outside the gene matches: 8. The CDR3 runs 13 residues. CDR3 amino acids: CASQAGEAYEQYF. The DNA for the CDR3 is TGTGCCTCACAAGCGGGGGAGGCCTACGAGCAGTACTTC.

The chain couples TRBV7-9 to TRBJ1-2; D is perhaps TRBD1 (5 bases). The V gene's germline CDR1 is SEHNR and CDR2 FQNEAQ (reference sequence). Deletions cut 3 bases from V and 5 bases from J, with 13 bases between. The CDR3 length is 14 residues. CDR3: CASSFFPGGYGYTF. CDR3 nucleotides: TGTGCCAGCAGCTTTTTCCCCGGGGGGTATGGCTACACCTTC.

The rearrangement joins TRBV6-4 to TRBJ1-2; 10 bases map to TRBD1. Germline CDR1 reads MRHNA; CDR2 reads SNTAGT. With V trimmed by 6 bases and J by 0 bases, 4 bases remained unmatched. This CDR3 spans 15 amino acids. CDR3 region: CASRRTGGANYGYTF. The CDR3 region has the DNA TGTGCCAGCAGGAGGACAGGGGGAGCTAACTATGGCTACACCTTC.

CDR3 residues: CASSQALQGAAKNIQYF. CDR3 bases: TGCGCCAGCAGCCAGGCTCTACAGGGAGCGGCCAAAAACATTCAGTACTTC. The chain is built from TRBV4-1 and TRBJ2-4; tentative D call: TRBD1 (6 bases). The germline gives CDR1 MGHRA, CDR2 YSYEKL. The CDR3 sequence is 17 residues long. V shed 3 bases and J shed 1 base, with 16 bases lying between them.

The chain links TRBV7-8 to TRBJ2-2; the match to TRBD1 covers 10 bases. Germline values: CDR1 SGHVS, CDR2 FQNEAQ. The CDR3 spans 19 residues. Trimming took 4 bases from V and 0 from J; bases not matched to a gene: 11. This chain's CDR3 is CASSSSRQGAFANTGELFF. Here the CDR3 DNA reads TGTGCCAGCAGCTCATCCCGACAGGGGGCCTTCGCGAACACCGGGGAGCTGTTTTTT.